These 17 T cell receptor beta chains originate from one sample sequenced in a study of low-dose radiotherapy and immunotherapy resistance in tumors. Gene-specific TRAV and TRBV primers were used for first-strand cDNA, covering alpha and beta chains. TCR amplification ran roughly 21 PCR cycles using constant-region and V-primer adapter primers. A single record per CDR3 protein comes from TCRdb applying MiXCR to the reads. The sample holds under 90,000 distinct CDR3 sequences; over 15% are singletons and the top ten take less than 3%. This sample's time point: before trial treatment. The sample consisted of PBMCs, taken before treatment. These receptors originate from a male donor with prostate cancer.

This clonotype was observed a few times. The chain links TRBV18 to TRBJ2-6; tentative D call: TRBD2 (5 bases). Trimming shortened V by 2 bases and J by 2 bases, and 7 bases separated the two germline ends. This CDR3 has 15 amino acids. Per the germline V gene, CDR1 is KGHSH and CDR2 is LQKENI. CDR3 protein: CASSPAGTGANVLTF. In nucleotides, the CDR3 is TGTGCCAGCTCACCAGCGGGTACTGGGGCCAACGTCCTGACTTTC.

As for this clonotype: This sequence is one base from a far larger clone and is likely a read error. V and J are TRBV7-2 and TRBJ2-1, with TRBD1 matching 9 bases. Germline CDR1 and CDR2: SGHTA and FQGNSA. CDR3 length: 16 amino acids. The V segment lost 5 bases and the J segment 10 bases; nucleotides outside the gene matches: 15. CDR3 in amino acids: CASSARPGTGSYEQFF. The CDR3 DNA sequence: TGTGCCAGCAGCGCCCGTCCCGGGACAGGGTCCTACGAGCAGTTCTTC.

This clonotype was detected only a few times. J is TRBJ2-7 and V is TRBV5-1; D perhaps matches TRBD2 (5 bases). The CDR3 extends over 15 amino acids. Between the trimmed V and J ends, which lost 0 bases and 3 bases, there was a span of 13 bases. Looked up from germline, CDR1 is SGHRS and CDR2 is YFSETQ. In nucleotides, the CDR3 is TGCGCCAGCAGCTTGGCCTCGGGGTATGTCTACGAGCAGTACTTC. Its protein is CASSLASGYVYEQYF.

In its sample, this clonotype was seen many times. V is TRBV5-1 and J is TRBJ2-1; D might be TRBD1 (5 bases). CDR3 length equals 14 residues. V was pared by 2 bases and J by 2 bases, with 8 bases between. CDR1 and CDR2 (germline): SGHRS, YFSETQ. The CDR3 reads CASSLNRPYNEQFF. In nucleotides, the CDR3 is TGCGCCAGCAGCTTAAACAGGCCCTACAATGAGCAGTTCTTC.

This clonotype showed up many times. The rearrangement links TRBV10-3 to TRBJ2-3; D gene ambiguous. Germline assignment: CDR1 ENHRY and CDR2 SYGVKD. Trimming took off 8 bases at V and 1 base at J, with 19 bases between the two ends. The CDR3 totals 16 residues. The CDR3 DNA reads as TGTGCCATCTCACCTTCCGGGCTAGACGGCACAGATACGCAGTATTTT. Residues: CAISPSGLDGTDTQYF.

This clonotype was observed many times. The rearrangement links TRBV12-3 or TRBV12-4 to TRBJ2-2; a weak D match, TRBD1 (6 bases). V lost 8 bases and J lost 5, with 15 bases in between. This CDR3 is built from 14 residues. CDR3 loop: CASLDSTSTGELFF. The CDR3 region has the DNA TGTGCCAGCTTGGACAGTACTTCGACCGGGGAGCTGTTTTTT.

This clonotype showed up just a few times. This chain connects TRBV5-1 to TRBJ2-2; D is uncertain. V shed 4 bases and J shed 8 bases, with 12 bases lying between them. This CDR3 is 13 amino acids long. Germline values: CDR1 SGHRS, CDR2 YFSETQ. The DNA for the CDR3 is TGCGCCAGCAGCAGTATCACCGGGGGGGAGCTGTTTTTT. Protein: CASSSITGGELFF.

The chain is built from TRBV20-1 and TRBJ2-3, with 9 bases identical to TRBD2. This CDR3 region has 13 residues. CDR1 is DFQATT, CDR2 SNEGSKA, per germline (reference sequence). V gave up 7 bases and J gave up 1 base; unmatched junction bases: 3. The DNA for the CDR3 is TGCAGTGGCGGGGGGGCTCGCACAGATACGCAGTATTTT. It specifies CSGGGARTDTQYF.

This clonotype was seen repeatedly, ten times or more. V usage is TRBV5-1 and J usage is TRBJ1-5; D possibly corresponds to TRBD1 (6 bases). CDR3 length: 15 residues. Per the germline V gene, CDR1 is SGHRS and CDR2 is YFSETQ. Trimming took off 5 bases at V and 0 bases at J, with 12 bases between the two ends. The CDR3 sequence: CASRATGNSNQPQHF. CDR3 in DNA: TGCGCCAGCAGGGCCACAGGGAATAGCAATCAGCCCCAGCATTTT.

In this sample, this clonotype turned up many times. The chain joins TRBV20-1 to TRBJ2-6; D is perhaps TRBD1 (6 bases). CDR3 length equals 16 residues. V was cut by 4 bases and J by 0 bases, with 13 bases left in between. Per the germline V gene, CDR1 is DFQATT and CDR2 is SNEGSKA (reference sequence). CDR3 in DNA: TGCAGTGCTATTCGGACAGCACGCTCTGGGGCCAACGTCCTGACTTTC. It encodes CSAIRTARSGANVLTF.

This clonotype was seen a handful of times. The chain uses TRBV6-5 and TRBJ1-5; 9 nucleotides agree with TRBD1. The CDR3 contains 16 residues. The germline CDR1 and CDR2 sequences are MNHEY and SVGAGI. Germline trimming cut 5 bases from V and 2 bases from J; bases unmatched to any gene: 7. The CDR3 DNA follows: TGTGCCAGCAGTGAGGGACAGGGCCCTGGCAATCAGCCCCAGCATTTT. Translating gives CASSEGQGPGNQPQHF.

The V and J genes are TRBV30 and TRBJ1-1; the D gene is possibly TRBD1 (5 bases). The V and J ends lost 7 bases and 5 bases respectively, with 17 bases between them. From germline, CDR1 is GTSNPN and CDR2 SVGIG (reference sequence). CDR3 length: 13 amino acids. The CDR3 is CASRDGVGTEAFF. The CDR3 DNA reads TGTGCCTCCCGGGACGGGGTAGGGACTGAAGCTTTCTTT.

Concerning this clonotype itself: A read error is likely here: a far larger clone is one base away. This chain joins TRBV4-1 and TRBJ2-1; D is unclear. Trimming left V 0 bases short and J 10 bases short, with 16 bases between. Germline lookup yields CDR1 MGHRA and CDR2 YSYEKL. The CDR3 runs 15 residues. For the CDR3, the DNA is TGCGCCAGCAGCCAAGATAACAAGAACTCCTACGAGCAGTTCTTC. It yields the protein CASSQDNKNSYEQFF.

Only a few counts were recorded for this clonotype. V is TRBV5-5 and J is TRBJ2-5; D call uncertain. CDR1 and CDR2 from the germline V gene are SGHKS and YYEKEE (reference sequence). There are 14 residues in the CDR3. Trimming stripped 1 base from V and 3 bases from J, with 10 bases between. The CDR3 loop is CASSLFPEEETQYF. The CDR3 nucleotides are TGTGCCAGCAGCTTGTTCCCAGAGGAAGAGACCCAGTACTTC.

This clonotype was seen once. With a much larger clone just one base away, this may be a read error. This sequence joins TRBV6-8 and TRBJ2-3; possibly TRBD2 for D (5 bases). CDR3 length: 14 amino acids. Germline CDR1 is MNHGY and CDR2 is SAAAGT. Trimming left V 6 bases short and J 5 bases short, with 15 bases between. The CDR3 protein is CASRGSLSGDTQYF. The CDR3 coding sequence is TGTGCCAGCAGAGGGAGCCTTTCGGGAGATACGCAGTATTTT.

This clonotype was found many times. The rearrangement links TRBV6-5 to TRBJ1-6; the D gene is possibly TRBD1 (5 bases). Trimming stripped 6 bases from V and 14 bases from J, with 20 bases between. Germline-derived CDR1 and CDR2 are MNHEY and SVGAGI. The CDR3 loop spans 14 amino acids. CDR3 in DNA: TGTGCCAGCAGAATCCGGGACTCGCGCTTTTCCCTCCACTTT. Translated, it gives CASRIRDSRFSLHF.

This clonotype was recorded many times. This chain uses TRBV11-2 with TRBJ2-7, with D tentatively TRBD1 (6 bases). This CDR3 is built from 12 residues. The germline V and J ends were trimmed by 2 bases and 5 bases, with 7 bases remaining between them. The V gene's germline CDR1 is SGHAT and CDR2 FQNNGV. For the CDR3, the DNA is TGTGCCAGCAGCTTATCAGGGGACGAGCAGTACTTC. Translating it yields CASSLSGDEQYF.